The rows below give T cell receptor beta chains drawn from one sample of a study of blood T cell repertoires in COVID-19. The assay was immunoSEQ multiplex PCR, and TCRdb's table has in-frame clones only and misses some. The sample contains about 180,000 clones, around 87% of which appear only once. The sequenced material came from peripheral blood. Receptor source: a man between 35 and 55 years old with active or convalescent COVID-19. The CDR3 runs from the conserved cysteine through the conserved F or W. Each record gives: clone size, J gene, V gene, CDR3 length, CDR3 protein. Only part of the rows carry a size: once, few, many, or a class if the clone is expanded.

>-|TRBJ1-2|TRBV9|15
CASSLGGEIHYGYTF
>-|TRBJ1-1|TRBV5-1|14
CASSTQGSNTEAFF
>few|TRBJ1-2|TRBV2|13
CASSDRQGNGYTF
>-|TRBJ1-5|TRBV19|17
CASSLHDRGSGNQPQHF
>-|TRBJ1-2|TRBV5-1|14
CASSLATGAAGYTF
>once|TRBJ1-3|TRBV25-1|17
CASSDAGAYRTGNTIYF
>-|TRBJ1-5|TRBV6-5|13
CASSTGIGQPQHF
>-|TRBJ1-6|TRBV30|16
CAWSVRHLTYNSPLHF
>-|TRBJ2-3|TRBV12-5|15
CASGLGQGATDTQYF
>-|TRBJ1-1|TRBV5-5|13
CARSWGGVTEAFF
>-|TRBJ1-1|TRBV28|15
CASSLQGGMNTEAFF
>-|TRBJ1-1|TRBV3-1/TRBV3-2|16
CASSQDLGGAFTEAFF
>-|TRBJ2-1|TRBV7-2|14
CASSLGNRDRGRFF
>-|TRBJ2-7|TRBV5-1|14
CASRTDRGPYEQYF
>-|TRBJ2-7|TRBV5-1|15
CASSLASEGSYEQYF
>-|TRBJ1-2|TRBV10-2|15
CASWDRVPANYGYTF
>-|TRBJ1-6|TRBV9|14
CASSVAESNSPLHF
>-|TRBJ2-7|TRBV6-5|15
CASTSEQGRNYEQYF
>-|TRBJ1-1|TRBV28|16
CASSFSQGFMNTEAFF
>many|TRBJ1-5|TRBV28|16
CASSQHRDRVNQPQHF
>-|TRBJ2-7|TRBV7-8|17
CASSPSVRRGGRGEQYF
>-|TRBJ2-7|TRBV19|14
CASSVTIDPYEQYF
>-|TRBJ1-1|TRBV19|19
CASSISGWVSFNMNTEAFF
>-|TRBJ1-4|TRBV18|17
CASSPIRVGVTNEKLFF
>-|TRBJ2-5|TRBV7-3|15
CASSPNRGPQETQYF
>-|TRBJ1-2|TRBV6-5|15
CASSPRRTGNYGYTF
>-|TRBJ2-1|TRBV27|13
CASSLGQGYEQFF
>few|TRBJ1-6|TRBV27|17
CASSSYRTGTGTSPLHF
>-|TRBJ1-2|TRBV5-4|17
CASSSGGPDRDTYGYTF
>-|TRBJ1-1|TRBV7-2|14
CASSPLRTGTEAFF
>-|TRBJ1-2|TRBV7-8|17
CASSLEGLGGGNYGYTF
>-|TRBJ1-2|TRBV29-1|14
CSVDTLAANYGYTF
>-|TRBJ2-7|TRBV28|15
CASKGFGTGDYEQYF
>-|TRBJ2-7|TRBV6-5|14
CASGRQGASYEQYF
>-|TRBJ1-6|TRBV11-2|14
CASSGGQSNSPLHF
>-|TRBJ1-5|TRBV6-5|16
CASSYGTASEGQPQHF
>-|TRBJ1-3|TRBV11-2|17
CASSLGMRGAPGNTIYF
>-|TRBJ1-5|TRBV11-2|12
CASSLDGGPQHF
>-|TRBJ2-6|TRBV4-3|16
CASSQAVSGGANVLTF
>-|TRBJ2-3|TRBV7-9|17
CASSASKRGIWLDTQYF
>-|TRBJ1-5|TRBV5-6|15
CASSRTPRGNQPQHF
>-|TRBJ1-5|TRBV19|17
CASSIGMTELHNQPQHF
>once|TRBJ2-7|TRBV4-3|15
CASSQGSGAFYEQYF
>many|TRBJ1-1|TRBV30|13
CAWSNRRDTEAFF
>-|TRBJ2-2|TRBV3-1/TRBV3-2|13
CASSQVLGRGMFF
>-|TRBJ1-1|TRBV4-1|15
CASSQTGLSFTEAFF
>-|TRBJ1-2|TRBV3-1/TRBV3-2|17
CASSSDIRGQRGEGYTF
>-|TRBJ2-6|TRBV6-6|16
CASASTAPSGANVLTF